This T cell receptor beta chain is from a study of blood T cell repertoires in COVID-19. Overall study: Sites across the United States, Italy and Spain contributed samples from acute and convalescent COVID-19.

Measured with immunoSEQ multiplex PCR; TCRdb has only the in-frame clones, and not every one. The sample shows approximately 170,000 clones, approximately 84% of them seen only once. Germline V gene data show CDR1 as SEHNR and CDR2 as FQNEAQ (reference sequence). With 5 bases removed from V and 2 bases from J, the gap between germline ends came to 20 bases. The CDR3 is 17 residues long. Sequenced sample: peripheral blood. This rearrangement joins TRBV7-9 to TRBJ2-3; D might be TRBD1 (5 bases). The TCR comes from a middle-aged man who had recovered from COVID-19. The CDR3, as DNA: TGTGCCAGCAGCCGGATGACCCAGGGAATCGTCACAGATACGCAGTATTTT. It encodes CASSRMTQGIVTDTQYF.